This T cell receptor beta chain was captured in a study of T cells in narcolepsy. Study background: Patients with NT1 or NT2 and healthy control donors were enrolled. The study's findings and limits: Same-patient CSF and blood CD4+ T cell clonotypes included HCRT-specific and TRIB2-specific autoreactive ones. In some patient and control memory CD4+ samples, autoreactive clones were absent. Blood of same and different patients, but not healthy controls, reportedly held recurring autoreactive clonotypes.

Worth noting for this clone: Its antigen is unidentified.

Measured with immunoSEQ multiplex PCR; TCRdb has only the in-frame clones, and not every one. The data show more than 30,000 clones, with around 83% seen just once and 0.5% to 0.85% held by the top ten. This receptor was identified in a human donor in good health. The sequenced sample was memory (CD45RA-) CD4+ T cells from blood.

In DNA form, the CDR3 reads TGTGCCAGCACGCATGAATTTAGGGGACAAACGGAGGGTAGCAATCAGCCCCAGCATTTT. It codes for CASTHEFRGQTEGSNQPQHF. The rearrangement uses TRBV9 and TRBJ1-5; weak D call: TRBD1 (6 bases). Germline V gene lookup returns CDR1 SGDLS and CDR2 YYNGEE. CDR3 length: 20 amino acids. V dropped 6 bases and J dropped 0 bases, with 28 bases sitting between them.